The present entry profiles one T cell receptor (beta chain) with its context. Which antigen it targets is not known. No clone much larger than this one lies a single base away; base qualities are absent. Library preparation was by 5' RACE. Sequencing was performed on an Illumina HiSeq 2500. A second 7 to 11 cycle PCR used a sample-barcoded 5' primer and a J-beta primer mix. A unique molecular identifier was introduced onto each TCR beta cDNA molecule by a template-switch 5' adaptor carrying 12 random nucleotides. At least 2.5 million CDR3-containing paired-end reads were obtained from each sample. First-strand cDNA synthesis was performed from all RNA using the Mint cDNA synthesis kit, with priming by a TRBC-specific oligonucleotide. Following uracil-DNA glycosylase treatment, all cDNA underwent a first 18-cycle PCR with the universal primers M1SS and BC2_uni_R. Turning to the authors' computational methods: Normalization of each sample was performed by random selection of 1 million high-quality reads, each carrying a distinct molecular identifier. Instead of being binned into consensus sequences, reads that shared molecular identifiers were thrown out. MiTCR, run with a Q25 quality threshold and the strictest error-elimination algorithm, handled CDR3 identification, clonotype clustering and error correction. A nonparametric unseen species model with Euler transformation was used to estimate a lower bound on total TCR beta diversity. TCRdb handled the public reads itself, with Q25 trimming in fastp and clone calling in MiXCR, and kept productive beta chains. Rows matching on CDR3 protein sequence are summarized as one entry with the most common DNA and genes. In this record, the V and J calls reflect TCRdb's handling and not the investigators' own analysis. Here the sample has roughly 1.5 million distinct CDR3 sequences; about 42% occur a single time. The biggest ten clones account for about 4% of the sample.

The donors were roughly 39 Caucasian individuals from Russia, aged roughly 6 to 100 years, who were systemically healthy. Around 10 milliliters of peripheral blood were drawn from each donor into EDTA-treated Vacutainer tubes. Ficoll-Paque density-gradient centrifugation was used to isolate PBMCs, with at least 6 million per sample. Total RNA was extracted from PBMCs with Trizol reagent, with at least 5 micrograms obtained per sample. For every donor, flow cytometry on a PBMC aliquot measured the percentage of naive CD45RAhigh/CD27high T cells. V loses 5 bases of germline sequence and J loses 2 bases, and the interval between the two ends is 13 bases. CDR1 and CDR2, per the germline V gene, are SGHTA and FQGNSA. The CDR3 starts with the cysteine, ends with the phenylalanine, and has 15 residues. Of all the DNA, just the CDR3 is kept, 45 bases in frame from base 1. The data were obtained in a study of blood T cells in healthy people across ages (dated by TCRdb to about 2015). At the level of the whole study: Template switching captured roughly one uniquely barcoded TCR beta cDNA molecule per two T cells in model experiments. The donors were split into four age groups: young (average 16 years), middle-aged (39), aged (approximately 59) and long-lived (approximately 80). Using the same blood draw, the study looked at two additional independent replicas of 1 million unique cDNA reads for two donors, one aged 18 to 30 and the other aged 80 or older. The study measured age-related changes in TCR beta repertoire diversity using deep sequencing normalized with unique cDNA molecular identifiers. To avoid experimental bias, donors of different ages were randomly spread across the sequencing lanes.

Paper-wide results and their limitations: Compared with the aged group, the long-lived group had more naive CD4+ T cells, fewer expanded clones and increased TCR diversity, a pattern suggesting age selection. Donor CMV infection status was unknown, potentially confounding age-related changes in expanded clonotypes. Conclusive comparison of naive and antigen-experienced compartments was prevented by the profiling of bulk unsorted PBMCs. As age increased, observed TCR beta diversity per million T cells dropped in a roughly linear way, and a significant reduction was already evident by age around 41. Estimates of total diversity based on one million sequenced T cells were regarded as lower bounds and as underestimates. There was a strong correlation between observed TCR beta diversity and the percentage of naive T cells measured by flow cytometry.

This clonotype was sampled from a woman younger than 30 in good health. The sequenced material came from blood. The chain is made from TRBV7-2 and TRBJ2-1, with no confidently assigned D gene. The CDR3 region has the sequence CASSRAEKPYNEQFF. The base sequence is TGTGCCAGCAGCAGGGCTGAAAAGCCCTACAATGAGCAGTTCTTC. Joined to the reference TRBV7-2 and TRBJ2-1 proteins, this CDR3 gives the full variable domain: GAGVSQSPSNKVTEKGKDVELRCDPISGHTALYWYRQSLGQGLEFLIYFQGNSAPDKSGLPSDRFSAERTGGSVSTLTIQRTQQEDSAVYLCASSRAEKPYNEQFFGPGTRLTVL.